The clone carrying this T cell receptor (beta chain) was seen many times. cDNA molecules carried unique molecular identifiers, and template switching added a universal primer site. TCRdb analysed the 5' RACE reads with MiXCR anew, one entry per CDR3 protein. The table lists 140,000 to 150,000 distinct CDR3 sequences, roughly 3.2% of them singletons, with 8.1% in the top ten. The data stem from a study of identical twins. The V end was cut by 5 bases, the J end by 5 bases, with 10 bases between. Germline V lookup: CDR1 SEHNR, CDR2 FQNEAQ (reference sequence). This CDR3 contains 13 residues. The chain has TRBV7-9 and TRBJ2-1; D is unclear. Sequencing was done on a sample of memory T cells sorted from blood. The TCR originated in a man aged 18-30 years in good health. The CDR3 sequence is CASSRWPNNEQFF. CDR3 DNA: TGTGCCAGCAGCCGGTGGCCCAACAATGAGCAGTTCTTC.